A single sample is the source of the 2 T cell receptor beta chains below, sequenced in a study of T cells after yellow fever vaccination. In TCRdb, the 5' RACE reads were re-called with MiXCR into one record per CDR3 protein. The table lists some 350,000 distinct CDR3 sequences, 3% to 4.5% of them singletons. The sample consisted of PBMCs, taken 5 days after the yellow fever booster vaccination. The receptors originated from a man between 18 and 35 years old who received the YFV17D yellow fever vaccine.

This clonotype was seen many times. The CDR3 DNA sequence: TGTGCCAGCAGTTACACTACAGGGGACTACACCTTC. Amino acids: CASSYTTGDYTF. The V call is TRBV6-6, the J call TRBJ1-2, with 7 bases lining up with TRBD1. Germline V CDR1 and CDR2: MNHNY, SVGAGI (reference sequence). The CDR3 loop spans 12 amino acids. Trimming took 2 bases from V and 10 from J; bases not matched to a gene: 4.

This chain links TRBV6-2 or TRBV6-3 with TRBJ1-1; D unclear. The length of the CDR3 is 12 residues. Trimming shortened V by 2 bases and J by 5 bases, and 6 bases separated the two germline ends. Per the germline V gene, CDR1 is MNHEY and CDR2 is SVGEGT. The CDR3 DNA is TGTGCCAGCAGTTACGGTCGAACTGAAGCTTTCTTT. Translation gives CASSYGRTEAFF.